These 21 T cell receptor beta chains were sequenced from one sample in a study of cytomegalovirus exposure and HLA in healthy donors. Primers: 60 Vbeta forward and 13 Jbeta reverse. Here immunoSEQ multiplex PCR was the method, and the copy in TCRdb shows in-frame clones only, minus some. Found here are under 150,000 clones, approximately 80% of them singletons; the top ten hold less than 6%. Sequencing used PBMCs. These receptors originate from a woman aged 25-40 years in good health and CMV-seropositive.

The chain has TRBV5-6 and TRBJ2-5, with D maybe TRBD1 (5 bases). The CDR3 loop spans 14 amino acids. Trimming took 2 bases from V and 5 from J, leaving 13 bases between them. Germline CDR1 and CDR2: SGHDT and YYEEEE. In DNA form, the CDR3 reads TGTGCCAGCAGCTTACAGGTCTCCGGGGAGACCCAGTACTTC. This sequence encodes CASSLQVSGETQYF.

With respect to this clone: Relative to the germline gene, one junction end is altered; a read error may explain this. The chain employs TRBV7-9 and TRBJ2-5; D gene unclear. The CDR3 has 13 residues. CDR1 is SEHNR, CDR2 FQNEAQ, per germline (reference sequence). DNA for the CDR3: TGTGCCAGCAGCGAGCGAGCGAGCGAACCTAAACACTTC. Its translation is CASSERASEPKHF.

The rearrangement uses TRBV7-3 and TRBJ2-2; the match to TRBD1 covers 11 bases. V trimming: 3 bases; J trimming: 5 bases; junction bases outside the gene matches: 8. Germline loops: CDR1 SGHTA, CDR2 FQGTGA. The CDR3 length is 17 residues. The CDR3 coding sequence is TGTGCCAGCAGCTTTCTCGGACAGGGGGCAAAGACCGGGGAGCTGTTTTTT. Amino acids: CASSFLGQGAKTGELFF.

In its sample, this clone was seen a few times. The rearrangement links TRBV5-4 to TRBJ2-7, with 7 bases fitting TRBD2. Trimming removed 2 bases from V and 3 bases from J; junction bases left unmatched: 11. The CDR3 consists of 16 residues. Germline V gene sequence: CDR1 SGHNT, CDR2 YYREEE (reference sequence). The CDR3 region is CASSLATSASSYEQYF. CDR3 in DNA: TGTGCCAGCAGCTTAGCCACTAGCGCCTCGAGCTACGAGCAGTACTTC.

This chain uses TRBV5-6 with TRBJ2-7; TRBD1 aligns across 9 bases. The CDR3 runs 13 residues. V dropped 4 bases and J dropped 6; count of bases not matched to a gene: 5. Germline CDR1 is SGHDT and CDR2 is YYEEEE. The CDR3 region has the DNA TGTGCCAGCAGCCCGGACAGGGGATCCGAGCAGTACTTC. Protein sequence: CASSPDRGSEQYF.

The genes are TRBV7-9 and TRBJ1-4; D remains unclear. The CDR3 length is 14 residues. V gave up 4 bases and J gave up 4 bases, with 10 bases separating them. From germline, CDR1 is SEHNR and CDR2 FQNEAQ (reference sequence). The CDR3 loop reads CASSSTRINEKLFF. The CDR3 DNA reads TGTGCCAGCAGCTCGACACGTATTAATGAAAAACTGTTTTTT. The whole variable domain, remainder taken from reference TRBV7-9 and TRBJ1-4, is DTGVSQNPRHKITKRGQNVTFRCDPISEHNRLYWYRQTLGQGPEFLTYFQNEAQLEKSRLLSDRFSAERPKGSFSTLEIQRTEQGDSAMYLCASSSTRINEKLFFGSGTQLSVL.

This chain uses TRBV5-4 with TRBJ1-2; 10 nucleotides align to TRBD1. The CDR3 covers 15 residues. The germline V gene encodes CDR1 SGHNT and CDR2 YYREEE (reference sequence). V gave up 4 bases and J gave up 7 bases; unmatched junction bases: 10. The CDR3 DNA follows: TGTGCCAGCAGCCAGGAGGCTAGGACAGGGGGTGGCTACACCTTC. It encodes CASSQEARTGGGYTF.

This clone was detected once. The chain has TRBV5-1 and TRBJ1-3, with D hard to call. V was cut by 0 bases and J by 0 bases, with 4 bases left in between. The CDR3 extends over 14 amino acids. Germline assignment: CDR1 SGHRS and CDR2 YFSETQ. The CDR3 DNA follows: TGCGCCAGCAGCTTGGGGAGCTCTGGAAACACCATATATTTT. Translated: CASSLGSSGNTIYF.

This clone was seen only a few times. This chain links TRBV6-5 with TRBJ2-3, with 9 bases lining up with TRBD2. V lost 4 bases, J lost 2 bases, and 7 bases stayed unmatched. Looked up from germline, CDR1 is MNHEY and CDR2 is SVGAGI. The CDR3 runs to 16 residues. In DNA form, the CDR3 reads TGTGCCAGCAGTTCCTCGACTAGCGGTAACACAGATACGCAGTATTTT. It is translated as CASSSSTSGNTDTQYF.

This clone was observed a single time. The genes are TRBV7-8 and TRBJ1-1; the D is unclear. The V gene lost 0 bases and the J gene lost 4 bases, with 12 bases spanning the gap. Germline values: CDR1 SGHVS, CDR2 FQNEAQ. The CDR3 totals 15 residues. The CDR3 here is CASSLAAGGSTEAFF. CDR3 DNA: TGTGCCAGCAGCTTAGCTGCGGGTGGGAGCACTGAAGCTTTCTTT.

The chain links TRBV5-1 to TRBJ1-1; the D is unclear. This CDR3 has 15 residues. Germline V lookup: CDR1 SGHRS, CDR2 YFSETQ. V was cut by 1 base and J by 6 bases, with 16 bases left in between. The CDR3, as DNA: TGCGCCAGCAGCTTGTTAAGCCCTCGGGGAGCTGAAGCTTTCTTT. Its protein product is CASSLLSPRGAEAFF.

This rearrangement joins TRBV2 to TRBJ2-5; D is ambiguous. V lost 8 bases to trimming and J lost 2 bases, with 9 bases between them. Germline V gene lookup returns CDR1 SNHLY and CDR2 FYNNEI. The CDR3 has 12 residues. As DNA, the CDR3 is TGTGCCAGCTTAGGAGTGCAAGAGACCCAGTACTTC. Its translation: CASLGVQETQYF.

J is TRBJ1-1 and V is TRBV10-3; D might be TRBD1 (5 bases). The CDR3 has 14 amino acids. Germline-derived CDR1 and CDR2 are ENHRY and SYGVKD. V was clipped by 4 bases and J by 0 bases, with 9 bases between them. The CDR3 loop reads CAISGGQMNTEAFF. The CDR3, as DNA: TGTGCCATCAGTGGAGGACAAATGAACACTGAAGCTTTCTTT.

This clone was seen a few times. The V gene is TRBV27, the J gene TRBJ2-2, with D unresolved. CDR1 MNHEY and CDR2 SMNVEV come from the germline V gene (reference sequence). The CDR3 sequence is 15 residues long. Trimming stripped 1 base from V and 3 bases from J, with 9 bases between. The CDR3 is CASSLFRVDTGELFF. The DNA of the CDR3 is TGTGCCAGCAGTTTATTTCGGGTGGACACCGGGGAGCTGTTTTTT.

This clone has only one observation. The chain employs TRBV9 and TRBJ1-1, with 10 positions matching TRBD1. V dropped 0 bases and J dropped 4; count of bases not matched to a gene: 9. The germline gives CDR1 SGDLS, CDR2 YYNGEE. CDR3 length: 17 amino acids. CDR3 sequence (DNA): TGTGCCAGCAGCGTAGGGGTCGTGGGACAGGGGTTCACTGAAGCTTTCTTT. Its protein product is CASSVGVVGQGFTEAFF.

The chain employs TRBV10-3 and TRBJ2-5, with 10 bases lining up with TRBD2. Germline V gives CDR1 ENHRY, CDR2 SYGVKD. The CDR3 sequence is 15 residues long. Unmatched junction bases numbered 17, after V lost 8 bases and J lost 11 bases. CDR3 loop: CAIGDMGLAGDEQYF. For the CDR3, the DNA is TGTGCCATCGGGGATATGGGCCTAGCGGGAGATGAGCAGTACTTC.

V gene TRBV11-2 combines with J gene TRBJ1-3; tentative D call: TRBD1 (5 bases). The germline V and J ends were trimmed by 3 bases and 11 bases, with 14 bases remaining between them. CDR3 length: 13 residues. Germline V gene lookup returns CDR1 SGHAT and CDR2 FQNNGV. The CDR3 is CASSFDSVVPIYF. The CDR3 DNA follows: TGTGCCAGCAGCTTCGACAGTGTTGTCCCCATATATTTT.

The rearrangement uses TRBV10-3 and TRBJ1-3; a weak D match, TRBD1 (6 bases). CDR1 ENHRY and CDR2 SYGVKD come from the germline V gene. Trimming removed 5 bases from V and 0 bases from J, with 11 bases in between. The CDR3 contains 15 residues. The CDR3 DNA sequence: TGTGCCATCAGTCAGGGGTTCAGCTCTGGAAACACCATATATTTT. Translating gives CAISQGFSSGNTIYF.

The chain employs TRBV5-1 and TRBJ2-1; 12 nucleotides line up with TRBD2. The CDR3 sequence is 17 residues long. Losses at the gene ends were 3 bases for V and 6 bases for J; bases not matched to a gene: 10. CDR1 SGHRS and CDR2 YFSETQ come from the germline V gene. The CDR3 region is CASSSPLAGGGFNEQFF. The DNA for the CDR3 is TGCGCCAGCAGCTCGCCCCTAGCGGGAGGGGGGTTCAATGAGCAGTTCTTC.

The rearrangement links TRBV6-1 to TRBJ1-3; D gene unclear. This CDR3 region has 14 residues. V shed 2 bases and J shed 6 bases, with 11 bases lying between them. Germline assignment: CDR1 MNHNS and CDR2 SASEGT. The DNA for the CDR3 is TGTGCCAGCAGTGAACACTTACAGATAAACACCATATATTTT. As protein: CASSEHLQINTIYF.

The V and J genes are TRBV6-5 and TRBJ2-3; D is perhaps TRBD2 (6 bases). This CDR3 region has 14 residues. CDR1 MNHEY and CDR2 SVGAGI come from the germline V gene. V lost 9 bases, J lost 0 bases, and 13 bases lay in between. The CDR3 loop reads CASNSGRSTDTQYF. In nucleotides, the CDR3 is TGTGCCAGTAATAGCGGAAGGAGCACAGATACGCAGTATTTT.